This T cell receptor beta chain was obtained from a study of blood T cells in healthy people across ages. For the study at large: The capture of about one barcoded beta molecule per two T cells was achieved by template switching.

The V end was cut by 3 bases, the J end by 1 base, with 19 bases between. Germline V gene sequence: CDR1 SGDLS, CDR2 YYNGEE. This CDR3 contains 17 residues. Together with a sample-barcoded 5' primer, a J-beta primer mix was included in a second PCR lasting about 7 to 11 cycles. TCRdb recomputed calls from the 5' RACE reads with MiXCR, one row per CDR3 protein. Here the sample spans about 1.8 million distinct CDR3 sequences, around 50% being singletons. For every donor, a draw yielded approximately 9.8 milliliters of peripheral blood. Per sample, no less than 5 micrograms of total RNA were extracted. The sequenced material came from blood. The V gene is TRBV9, the J gene TRBJ2-5; possible D gene TRBD1, 5 bases. This TCR derives from a woman between 40 and 55 years old in good health. CDR3 sequence reads: CASSADNRLLSQETQYF. The DNA of the CDR3 is TGTGCCAGCAGCGCAGACAACAGGCTGCTATCCCAAGAGACCCAGTACTTC.